The 29 T cell receptor beta chains reported below all come from one sample, sequenced in a study of spatial heterogeneity in lung cancer. The study, taken as a whole, reports: Counts that tracked tumor mutation counts were those of expanded intratumoral alpha and beta TCRs.

Their antigens are not known. TCRdb re-called the 5' RACE reads through MiXCR, storing one row per CDR3 protein. The profile shows some 2,300 distinct CDR3 sequences, 22% of them singletons. Time point meaning: sample taken at primary tumor resection. This material consisted of lung tumor tissue, taken at surgery. The receptors shown here come from a male donor with early-stage non-small cell lung cancer.

The sample holds a few counts of this clonotype. Since the library was made to target alpha chains, this beta chain is a stray read and its abundance is not meaningful. This chain joins TRBV7-2 and TRBJ2-1; D is ambiguous. Germline CDR1 is SGHTA and CDR2 is FQGNSA. Trimming took off 1 base at V and 2 bases at J, with 9 bases between the two ends. The CDR3 contains 15 residues. The CDR3 DNA is TGTGCCAGCAGCTTAGGATATGGAGCCTACAATGAGCAGTTCTTC. It codes for CASSLGYGAYNEQFF.

By proportion, this clonotype is medium-sized. This beta chain is a stray read from a library made for alpha chains; its abundance is not meaningful. The chain combines TRBV12-3 or TRBV12-4 with TRBJ1-1, with D perhaps matching TRBD1 (6 bases). Trimming removed 6 bases from V and 3 bases from J, with 17 bases in between. The CDR3 is 15 amino acids. CDR3 residues: CASRHYRAEDTEAFF. CDR3 nucleotides: TGTGCCAGCAGACATTACAGGGCTGAGGACACTGAAGCTTTCTTT.

This clonotype was seen just once. This beta chain is an unintended read in a library built for alpha chains; its size means little. The CDR3, as DNA: TGCAGTGCTAAACTAGCCGAAAGAGGTGAGCAGTTCTTC. It translates to CSAKLAERGEQFF. This chain uses TRBV20-1 with TRBJ2-1, with D tentatively TRBD2 (6 bases). Between the trimmed V and J ends, which lost 4 bases and 9 bases, there was a span of 16 bases. Germline lookup yields CDR1 DFQATT and CDR2 SNEGSKA (reference sequence). The CDR3 contains 13 residues.

This clonotype is medium-sized in the sample. This beta chain slipped into a library made for alpha chains as a stray read, so its size is not meaningful. The chain is built from TRBV12-3 or TRBV12-4 and TRBJ1-6; 7 bases align to TRBD1. V was pared by 5 bases and J by 5 bases, with 3 bases of the junction left unmatched. The CDR3 is 14 residues long. CDR3 sequence reads: CASSRDSNNSPLHF. The CDR3, as DNA: TGTGCCAGCAGTCGGGACAGCAATAATTCACCCCTCCACTTT.

As concerns this clonotype: This beta chain is a stray read from a library made for alpha chains; its abundance is not meaningful. V is TRBV6-1 and J is TRBJ1-6; D is unresolved. Germline V CDR1 and CDR2: MNHNS, SASEGT. The CDR3 is made up of 15 amino acids. The V end was cut by 7 bases, the J end by 0 bases, with 10 bases between. CDR3 residues: CASIEGSSYNSPLHF. Written as DNA, the CDR3 is TGTGCCAGCATCGAAGGGAGCTCCTATAATTCACCCCTCCACTTT.

As for this clonotype: Since it is a stray read in a library aimed at alpha chains, this beta chain has a size that is not meaningful. This sequence joins TRBV29-1 and TRBJ1-1, with a weak D call TRBD1 (5 bases). V gave up 7 bases and J gave up 3 bases, with 12 bases separating them. The CDR3 runs to 12 residues. Germline V gives CDR1 SQVTM, CDR2 ANQGSEA. Here the CDR3 reads CSGSRGDTEAFF. The CDR3 nucleotides read TGCAGCGGATCAAGGGGAGACACTGAAGCTTTCTTT.

By share of the sample, this clonotype is medium-sized (0.01 to 0.1%). This beta chain came through as a stray read in a library set up for alpha chains, and its size says little. V gene TRBV20-1 combines with J gene TRBJ1-1, with D hard to call. CDR1 is DFQATT and CDR2 is SNEGSKA in the germline V gene (reference sequence). The CDR3 sequence is 12 residues long. The ends were cut back, 5 bases at V and 10 bases at J, with 17 bases in the middle. Here the CDR3 reads CSAAGPSGRAFF. In DNA, the CDR3 is TGCAGTGCTGCCGGGCCGTCGGGTAGAGCTTTCTTT.

This clonotype is medium-sized in the sample. Little can be read into the size of this beta chain, an off-target read in a library designed for alpha chains. The gene calls are TRBV12-3 or TRBV12-4 and TRBJ1-5; weak D call: TRBD1 (5 bases). Trimming stripped 1 base from V and 2 bases from J, with 6 bases between. CDR3 length: 14 residues. CDR3 nucleotides: TGTGCCAGCAGTTTAGGGGGCGGCAATCAGCCCCAGCATTTT. Its translation is CASSLGGGNQPQHF.

By frequency in the sample, this clonotype is medium-sized (0.01 to 0.1%). Because the library targeted alpha chains, this beta chain is an off-target read whose size means little. The chain recombines TRBV27 with TRBJ2-1, with 9 positions matching TRBD2. The CDR3 is made up of 16 amino acids. Germline CDR1 is MNHEY and CDR2 is SMNVEV (reference sequence). Trimming took 1 base from V and 2 from J; bases not matched to a gene: 3. The CDR3 loop reads CASSLYSGSAYNEQFF. The CDR3 DNA reads as TGTGCCAGCAGTTTATATAGCGGGAGCGCCTACAATGAGCAGTTCTTC.

This clonotype showed up just a few times. Being off target in a library aimed at alpha chains, this beta chain has a size of little meaning. The chain is built from TRBV12-3 or TRBV12-4 and TRBJ1-1, with no clear D. CDR3 length: 14 residues. The V end was cut by 11 bases, the J end by 0 bases, with 16 bases between. CDR3 region: CASKPPTLNTEAFF. The DNA for the CDR3 is TGTGCCTCAAAGCCCCCTACCCTGAACACTGAAGCTTTCTTT.

A few counts support this clonotype. Being off target in a library aimed at alpha chains, this beta chain has a size of little meaning. The chain has TRBV5-5 and TRBJ1-4; D remains ambiguous. The V gene's germline CDR1 is SGHKS and CDR2 YYEKEE (reference sequence). This CDR3 spans 14 amino acids. Deletions cut 4 bases from V and 0 bases from J, with 7 bases between. The CDR3 DNA reads TGTGCCAGCAGCACGGAGGCAACTAATGAAAAACTGTTTTTT. It specifies CASSTEATNEKLFF. The whole variable domain, remainder taken from reference TRBV5-5 and TRBJ1-4, is DAGVTQSPTHLIKTRGQQVTLRCSPISGHKSVSWYQQVLGQGPQFIFQYYEKEERGRGNFPDRFSARQFPNYSSELNVNALLLGDSALYLCASSTEATNEKLFFGSGTQLSVL.

The table lists this clonotype with a few counts. This beta chain appears as a stray read in a library generated for alpha chains; its size is not informative. This rearrangement joins TRBV29-1 to TRBJ1-1; D might be TRBD1 (6 bases). The germline V gene encodes CDR1 SQVTM and CDR2 ANQGSEA. This CDR3 spans 15 amino acids. V was trimmed by 5 bases and J by 4 bases, leaving 20 bases between them. The CDR3 spells CSVSTGGTGATEAFF. CDR3 nucleotide sequence: TGCAGCGTTAGTACCGGGGGCACGGGGGCCACTGAAGCTTTCTTT.

As to this clonotype: A library made for alpha chains picked up this beta chain off target, so its size means little. V is TRBV29-1 and J is TRBJ2-2; TRBD2 aligns across 7 bases. Germline V gene lookup returns CDR1 SQVTM and CDR2 ANQGSEA. V trimming: 7 bases; J trimming: 4 bases; junction bases outside the gene matches: 9. There are 14 residues in the CDR3. The CDR3: CSASAGPSTGELFF. CDR3 nucleotides: TGCAGCGCCTCAGCGGGACCGAGCACCGGGGAGCTGTTTTTT.

In its sample, this clonotype ranks as large. Since the library was made to target alpha chains, this beta chain is a stray read and its abundance is not meaningful. This sequence joins TRBV24-1 and TRBJ1-5; a possible D gene is TRBD1 (6 bases). V was clipped by 3 bases and J by 4 bases, with 12 bases between them. CDR1 KGHDR and CDR2 SFDVKD come from the germline V gene. The CDR3 contains 15 residues. The DNA of the CDR3 is TGTGCCACCAGTGATAGACAGGTCGGGAATCAGCCCCAGCATTTT. Translation: CATSDRQVGNQPQHF.

As to this clonotype: Being off target in a library aimed at alpha chains, this beta chain has a size of little meaning. For the CDR3, the DNA is TGTGCCACCAGCAGAGAACGCCCCGGGGAGCTGTTTTTT. Protein product: CATSRERPGELFF. The rearrangement links TRBV15 to TRBJ2-2; no clear D gene. Trimming shortened V by 0 bases and J by 6 bases, and 5 bases separated the two germline ends. The germline CDR1 and CDR2 sequences are LNHNV and YYDKDF (reference sequence). CDR3 size: 13 residues.

By frequency in the sample, this clonotype is medium-sized (0.01 to 0.1%). For a library built for alpha chains, this beta chain is a stray read; little rests on its size. The CDR3, as DNA: TGCAGTGCTAGAGATAGAATAGTATACACTGAAGCTTTCTTT. This codes for CSARDRIVYTEAFF. The chain links TRBV20-1 to TRBJ1-1; D gene ambiguous. CDR3 length: 14 amino acids. Germline V CDR1 and CDR2: DFQATT, SNEGSKA (reference sequence). Deletions cut 0 bases from V and 3 bases from J, with 11 bases between.

In its sample, this clonotype is medium-sized. A library prepared for alpha chains yielded this beta chain as an off-target read; its size is of little meaning. The chain carries TRBV20-1 and TRBJ1-4, with TRBD1 identical over 7 bases. There are 13 residues in the CDR3. The V segment lost 3 bases and the J segment 8 bases; nucleotides outside the gene matches: 6. Germline CDR1 and CDR2: DFQATT and SNEGSKA (reference sequence). The CDR3 sequence is CSASQGGREKLFF. The CDR3, as DNA: TGCAGTGCTAGTCAAGGGGGCAGAGAAAAACTGTTTTTT.

A word on this clonotype: The library was designed around alpha chains, so this beta chain is a stray read whose abundance carries little weight. CDR3 sequence (DNA): TGCAGCGTTGATGGGGGGGCTTTGAACACTGAAGCTTTCTTT. Amino acids: CSVDGGALNTEAFF. The chain carries TRBV29-1 and TRBJ1-1; TRBD1 might be the D (6 bases). The germline gives CDR1 SQVTM, CDR2 ANQGSEA. V was shortened by 3 bases and J by 0 bases, with 11 bases between the two germline ends. The CDR3 is made up of 14 amino acids.

In the case of this clonotype: Being off target in a library aimed at alpha chains, this beta chain has a size of little meaning. The genes are TRBV6-5 and TRBJ2-2; 13 bases are a match to TRBD2. Germline V gene sequence: CDR1 MNHEY, CDR2 SVGAGI. Losses at the gene ends were 0 bases for V and 7 bases for J; bases not matched to a gene: 5. The CDR3 runs 17 residues. CDR3 sequence reads: CASSYSGLAGTRGELFF. The CDR3 DNA is TGTGCCAGCAGTTACTCGGGACTAGCGGGGACCCGCGGGGAGCTGTTTTTT.

Of note for this clonotype: The library was built for alpha chains, so this beta chain is an off-target read and its size means little. The rearrangement uses TRBV27 and TRBJ2-3, with unresolved D. The germline V gene has CDR1 MNHEY and CDR2 SMNVEV (reference sequence). The germline V and J ends were trimmed by 6 bases and 2 bases, with 9 bases remaining between them. The CDR3 has 13 amino acids. The CDR3 sequence is CASSSQYTDTQYF. The CDR3 nucleotides read TGTGCCAGCAGCTCCCAGTACACAGATACGCAGTATTTT.

This clonotype is termed large (0.1 to 1%). This beta chain is an off-target read within a library intended for alpha chains, so its frequency means little. This chain uses TRBV12-3 or TRBV12-4 with TRBJ1-2; D may be TRBD1 (5 bases). The V gene lost 3 bases and the J gene lost 3 bases, with 8 bases spanning the gap. CDR3 size: 13 residues. The CDR3 sequence: CASSFRGDYGYTF. The DNA of the CDR3 is TGTGCCAGCAGTTTTCGGGGGGACTATGGCTACACCTTC.

In this sample, this clonotype is medium-sized (0.01 to 0.1%). Little can be read into the size of this beta chain, an off-target read in a library designed for alpha chains. The gene calls are TRBV5-4 and TRBJ1-1, with D tentatively TRBD1 (5 bases). CDR1 is SGHNT and CDR2 is YYREEE in the germline V gene (reference sequence). This CDR3 spans 14 amino acids. The V end lost 2 bases, the J end lost 3 bases, and 11 bases lay between the germline ends. For the CDR3, the DNA is TGTGCCAGCAGCTTAGCAGGGCTGGACACTGAAGCTTTCTTT. It codes for CASSLAGLDTEAFF.

By share, this clonotype counts as medium-sized. This beta chain appears as a stray read in a library generated for alpha chains; its size is not informative. This chain uses TRBV20-1 with TRBJ2-7; maybe TRBD1 (6 bases). Germline V gene sequence: CDR1 DFQATT, CDR2 SNEGSKA (reference sequence). The V gene lost 3 bases and the J gene lost 2 bases, with 11 bases spanning the gap. This CDR3 has 13 residues. As DNA, the CDR3 is TGCAGTGCTAGTCACAGGGACGCCTACGAGCAGTACTTC. It encodes CSASHRDAYEQYF.

This clonotype appeared once. This beta chain appears as a stray read in a library generated for alpha chains; its size is not informative. The chain links TRBV28 to TRBJ1-2; possibly TRBD1 for D (6 bases). Trimming pared 5 bases from V and 5 bases from J, leaving 15 bases between. Germline-derived CDR1 and CDR2 are MDHEN and SYDVKM. The CDR3 totals 14 residues. The CDR3 nucleotides read TGTGCCAGCAGTATTGAAGCCAGGGGATATGGCTACACCTTC. This gives the protein CASSIEARGYGYTF.

In its sample, this clonotype was seen many times. This beta chain appears as a stray read in a library generated for alpha chains; its size is not informative. V usage is TRBV7-8 and J usage is TRBJ2-2, with D perhaps being TRBD1 or TRBD2 (6 bases each). Germline V gene lookup returns CDR1 SGHVS and CDR2 FQNEAQ. The V end lost 1 base, the J end lost 11 bases, and 11 bases lay between the germline ends. This CDR3 contains 13 residues. The CDR3 sequence is CASSLVRGVELFF. CDR3 sequence (DNA): TGTGCCAGCAGCTTAGTAAGGGGGGTCGAGCTGTTTTTT. The entire variable domain, with the rest obtained from reference TRBV7-8 and TRBJ2-2, is as follows: GAGVSQSPRYKVAKRGQDVALRCDPISGHVSLFWYQQALGQGPEFLTYFQNEAQLDKSGLPSDRFFAERPEGSVSTLKIQRTQQEDSAVYLCASSLVRGVELFFGEGSRLTVL.

This clonotype showed up many times. Since the library was made to target alpha chains, this beta chain is a stray read and its abundance is not meaningful. This chain links TRBV10-1 with TRBJ2-7, with 7 bases matching TRBD1. V was clipped by 8 bases and J by 5 bases; unmatched bases: 9. This CDR3 is 13 amino acids long. Per the germline V gene, CDR1 is WNHNN and CDR2 is SYGVQD (reference sequence). CDR3 protein: CASETGTGHEQYF. DNA for the CDR3: TGCGCCAGCGAGACAGGGACGGGTCACGAGCAGTACTTC.

A remark on this clonotype: A library made for alpha chains picked up this beta chain off target, so its size means little. This rearrangement joins TRBV5-1 to TRBJ1-3; D is unclear. Trimming took off 2 bases at V and 0 bases at J, with 12 bases between the two ends. CDR1 is SGHRS and CDR2 is YFSETQ in the germline V gene. The CDR3 spans 16 residues. In DNA form, the CDR3 reads TGCGCCAGCAGCTTCGACGGGAAACTCTCTGGAAACACCATATATTTT. As protein: CASSFDGKLSGNTIYF.

Note on this clonotype: The library was built for alpha chains, so this beta chain is an off-target read and its size means little. This chain connects TRBV29-1 to TRBJ1-2; D is ambiguous. The CDR3 runs 13 residues. V was pared by 1 base and J by 6 bases, with 12 bases between. Germline V gene lookup returns CDR1 SQVTM and CDR2 ANQGSEA. The CDR3 here is CSVEGSGYNGYTF. The CDR3 nucleotides read TGCAGCGTTGAAGGGTCGGGGTACAATGGCTACACCTTC.

This clonotype was counted ten times or more. At one of its ends the junction is not consistent with the germline gene, which may arise from a read error. Since the library was made to target alpha chains, this beta chain is a stray read and its abundance is not meaningful. The genes are TRBV7-7 and TRBJ1-2; D is unresolved. This CDR3 has 14 amino acids. Looked up from germline, CDR1 is SSHAT and CDR2 is FNYEAQ (reference sequence). CDR3 residues: CASSPGLGRLGYTF. In nucleotides, the CDR3 is TGTGCTAGCAGCCCAGGTCTTGGCCGATTAGGCTACACCTTC.